This TCR beta chain derives from a study of early T cells in non-severe SARS-CoV-2 infection (dated by TCRdb to the early 2020s). Context from the whole study: Because TCR sequencing was done on bulk RNA from unsorted whole blood, the alpha and beta chains could not be paired.

The germline V gene yields SGHRS for CDR1 and YFSETQ for CDR2. Relative to germline, V is missing 5 bases and J is missing 3 bases, with 7 bases of the junction outside any gene match. The cysteine opens and the phenylalanine closes a CDR3 of 15 amino acids. Of all the DNA, just the CDR3 is kept, 45 bases in frame from base 1. General findings and caveats noted by the study authors: VDJdb matching was skewed toward anti-spike CD8 responses and likely underestimated virus-specific expansions, missing private and CD4 specificities.

The study was a case-control design nested within a healthcare worker cohort in London, UK, with weekly nasopharyngeal swab PCR tests and blood sampling. Healthcare workers were recruited during the week of the UK lockdown, between 23 and 31 March 2020, and followed weekly for up to roughly 16 weeks. Note on this clonotype: The specificity of this receptor is unknown. No base quality values were provided; no much bigger clone lies one nucleotide off.

Library construction relied on 5' RACE. This sample was sequenced with a NextSeq 500. Unique molecular identifiers were attached to individual cDNA molecules in the TCR library protocol so that sequencing error and PCR bias could be corrected. Sequencing covered both TCR alpha and beta chains, and within each sample the abundances of alpha and beta sequences were tightly co-correlated. The authors processed their data as follows. Decombinator V4 was used to perform V gene, J gene and CDR3 annotation of TCR sequences. Expanded TCRs were defined as changing significantly between any two time points under a Poisson model with p below 0.0001. TCR abundances were normalised to the total number of TCRs sequenced in each sample and reported as counts per million. MAIT TCRs were defined by TRAV1-2 paired with TRAJ12, TRAJ20 or TRAJ33, and iNKT TCRs by TRAV10 paired with TRAJ18. VDJdb, accessed on 1 November 2021, was searched for TCRs annotated for CMV, EBV and SARS-CoV-2, and TCRs annotated for more than one antigen were excluded. TCRdb reworked the public reads: Q25 trimming with fastp, MiXCR clone assembly, productive beta chains retained. A single entry per CDR3 protein holds the most common genes and DNA from its merged rows. In this record, the V and J calls reflect TCRdb's handling and not the investigators' own analysis. In all, the sample holds about 46,000 distinct CDR3 sequences, and over 8% of those were seen once. The ten largest clones represent approximately 5.7% of the sample.

This TCR came from an adult who was a healthcare worker with PCR-confirmed SARS-CoV-2 infection or an uninfected control (not recorded which). The input for sequencing was whole blood, taken at baseline. The chain is encoded by TRBV5-1 joined to TRBJ2-5; 10 bases in between match TRBD1. The nucleotide sequence reads as follows: TGCGCCAGCAGATCCGGGACAGGGGCTGAAGAGACCCAGTACTTC. The translation is CASRSGTGAEETQYF.